This T cell receptor (beta chain) was recorded in a study of T cell repertoires in cytomegalovirus infection. Study summary: Based on public TCR beta signatures, there were indications of CMV infection and of a matching HLA type.

The CDR3 loop spans 13 amino acids. Trimming cost V 3 bases and J 5 bases, with 10 bases left between them. CDR1 MDHEN and CDR2 SYDVKM come from the germline V gene. At least ten counts were recorded for this clonotype. Its antigen remains unknown. Overall study results and limits: Adding up the frequency of public TCR beta families identified people who carried CMV plus the relevant HLA.

TCRdb re-called the reads through MiXCR, storing one row per CDR3 protein. Among more than 150,000 distinct CDR3 sequences listed, 20% to 25% were seen once. The rearrangement joins TRBV28 to TRBJ2-5; D may be TRBD2 (6 bases). This TCR derives from a human donor in good health (CMV status not recorded). Some clones in this sample may be carry-over from other donors' samples. Material: PBMCs. This CDR3 is CASSFEGRETQYF. The CDR3 coding sequence is TGTGCCAGCAGTTTTGAGGGGAGGGAGACCCAGTACTTC.